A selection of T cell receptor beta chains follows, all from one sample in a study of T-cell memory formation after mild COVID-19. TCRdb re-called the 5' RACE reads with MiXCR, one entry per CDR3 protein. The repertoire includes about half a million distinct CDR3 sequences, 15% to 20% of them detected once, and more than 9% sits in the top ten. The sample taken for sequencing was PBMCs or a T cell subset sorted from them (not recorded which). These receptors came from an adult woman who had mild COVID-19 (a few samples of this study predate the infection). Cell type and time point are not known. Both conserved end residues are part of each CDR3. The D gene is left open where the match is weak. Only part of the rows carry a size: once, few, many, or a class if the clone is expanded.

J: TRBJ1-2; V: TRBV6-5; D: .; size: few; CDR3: CASRQLSWDGYTF; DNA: TGTGCCAGCAGACAGTTAAGTTGGGATGGCTACACCTTC
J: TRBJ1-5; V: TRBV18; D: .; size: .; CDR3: CASSPNRSNQPQHF; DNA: TGTGCCAGCTCACCCAACAGGAGCAATCAGCCCCAGCATTTT
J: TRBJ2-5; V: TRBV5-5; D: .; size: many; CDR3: CASSLVETQYF; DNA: TGTGCCAGCAGCTTAGTAGAGACCCAGTACTTC
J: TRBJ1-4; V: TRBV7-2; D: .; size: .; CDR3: CASSLRRSTNEKLFF; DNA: TGTGCCAGCAGCTTACGCAGGTCAACTAATGAAAAACTGTTTTTT
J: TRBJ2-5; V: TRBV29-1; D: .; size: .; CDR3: CSVEDFGTRGDPVLRAQGETQYF; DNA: .
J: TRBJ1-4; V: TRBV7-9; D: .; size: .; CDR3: CASSLRNPAAATNEKLFF; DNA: TGTGCCAGCAGCTTACGCAACCCCGCAGCGGCAACTAATGAAAAACTGTTTTTT
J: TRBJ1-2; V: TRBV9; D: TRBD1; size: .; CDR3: CASSVEGATGYTF; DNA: TGTGCCAGCAGCGTAGAGGGGGCGACTGGCTACACCTTC
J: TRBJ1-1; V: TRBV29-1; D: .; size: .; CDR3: CSVAGFTEAFF; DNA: TGCAGCGTTGCAGGGTTCACTGAAGCTTTCTTT
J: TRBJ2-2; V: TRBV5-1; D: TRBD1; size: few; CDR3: CASSTGQGRGAGELFF; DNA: TGCGCCAGCAGCACCGGACAGGGGAGAGGCGCCGGGGAGCTGTTTTTT
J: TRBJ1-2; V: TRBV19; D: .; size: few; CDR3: CATSPVQGINGYTF; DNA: TGTGCCACTAGTCCGGTCCAGGGGATTAATGGCTACACCTTC
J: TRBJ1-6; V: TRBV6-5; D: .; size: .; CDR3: CASSYSWGGSPLHF; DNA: TGTGCCAGCAGTTACTCGTGGGGAGGTTCACCCCTCCACTTT